Below are 15 T cell receptor beta chains sequenced from a single sample in a study of cytomegalovirus exposure and HLA in healthy donors. Vbeta (60) and Jbeta (13) primers were used in the PCR. Profiled with immunoSEQ multiplex PCR; TCRdb holds only in-frame clones, not every one. The sample lists roughly 140,000 clones; more than 60% were seen once. Sequences were obtained from PBMCs. The receptors come from a male donor in good health and CMV-seronegative.

This clone was observed once. The chain joins TRBV11-3 to TRBJ2-3; 8 nucleotides agree with TRBD1. CDR1 and CDR2 from the germline V gene are SGHNT and YENEEA. The trim removed 2 bases at V and 4 bases at J, leaving 8 bases unmatched. This CDR3 region has 16 residues. The CDR3 region is CASSLRGSGGADTQYF. In DNA form, the CDR3 reads TGTGCCAGCAGCTTAAGGGGGTCAGGGGGCGCAGATACGCAGTATTTT.

This CDR3 is CASSTTGGASSTDTQYF. CDR3 DNA: TGTGCCAGCAGCACCACCGGGGGGGCTTCTAGCACAGATACGCAGTATTTT. V usage is TRBV25-1 and J usage is TRBJ2-3, with 8 bases matching TRBD2. V was pared by 6 bases and J by 0 bases, with 11 bases of the junction left unmatched. There are 17 residues in the CDR3. CDR1 is MGHDK and CDR2 is SYGVNS in the germline V gene.

The V gene is TRBV4-1, the J gene TRBJ2-7; 9 bases fit TRBD2. The CDR3 contains 15 residues. The ends lost 1 base at V and 2 bases at J; junction bases unmatched: 3. Germline V gene sequence: CDR1 MGHRA, CDR2 YSYEKL. The CDR3 spells CASSQGLAVPYEQYF. The CDR3 DNA sequence: TGCGCCAGCAGCCAAGGACTAGCGGTTCCCTACGAGCAGTACTTC.

The chain recombines TRBV5-1 with TRBJ2-5; 12 nucleotides match TRBD2. The DNA end favors TRBJ2-7, so the J call may be wrong. CDR3 size: 14 residues. In germline, CDR1 is SGHRS, CDR2 YFSETQ. CDR3 nucleotides: TGCGCCAGCCGCCCGGGACTAGCGGGCCACGAGCAGTACTTC. It codes for CASRPGLAGHEQYF.

The chain uses TRBV6-5 and TRBJ2-7, with D perhaps matching TRBD2 (5 bases). Germline V gene data show CDR1 as MNHEY and CDR2 as SVGAGI. Trimming removed 8 bases at V and 6 bases at J, with 17 bases between. This CDR3 is built from 13 residues. The CDR3 region is CASCGSPTGEQYF. The CDR3 DNA is TGTGCCAGCTGCGGGTCCCCTACGGGCGAGCAGTACTTC.

This clone was observed a few times. The J gene is TRBJ2-2, the V gene TRBV6-4, with 9 bases aligning to TRBD1. The CDR3 totals 16 residues. Trimming took 0 bases from V and 5 from J; bases not matched to a gene: 4. Germline assignment: CDR1 MRHNA and CDR2 SNTAGT. DNA of the CDR3: TGTGCCAGCAGTGACTCGACAGGGGGGGATACCGGGGAGCTGTTTTTT. This gives the protein CASSDSTGGDTGELFF.

V and J are TRBV7-2 and TRBJ1-2; D might be TRBD1 (6 bases). CDR1 is SGHTA and CDR2 is FQGNSA in the germline V gene. This CDR3 is built from 14 residues. The ends were cut back, 5 bases at V and 5 bases at J, with 15 bases in the middle. CDR3 loop: CASSPGDIYYGYTF. The CDR3 nucleotides are TGTGCCAGCAGCCCTGGGGACATTTATTATGGCTACACCTTC.

CDR3 DNA: TGTGCCAGCAGTTATCAGGGGGACGAGCAGTACTTC. This codes for CASSYQGDEQYF. The J gene is TRBJ2-7, the V gene TRBV6-6; 7 positions agree with TRBD1. The CDR3 loop spans 12 amino acids. The germline V gene has CDR1 MNHNY and CDR2 SVGAGI (reference sequence). The J segment lost 5 bases and the V segment lost 3 bases, leaving 1 base of the junction unmatched.

A few counts support this clone. The chain couples TRBV7-9 to TRBJ1-1; D remains ambiguous. Germline V CDR1 and CDR2: SEHNR, FQNEAQ (reference sequence). Trimming pared 1 base from V and 5 bases from J, leaving 5 bases between. The CDR3 consists of 12 residues. CDR3 in amino acids: CASSLGRTEAFF. For the CDR3, the DNA is TGTGCCAGCAGCTTAGGCAGGACTGAAGCTTTCTTT.

V is TRBV7-3 and J is TRBJ2-5; D not certain. The CDR3 is made up of 15 amino acids. The germline V gene encodes CDR1 SGHTA and CDR2 FQGTGA. Deletions cut 3 bases from V and 2 bases from J, with 13 bases between. The CDR3 loop is CASSFGYRRQETQYF. The CDR3, as DNA: TGTGCCAGCAGCTTCGGGTATAGGCGACAAGAGACCCAGTACTTC.

The rearrangement uses TRBV7-3 and TRBJ2-1; TRBD1 aligns across 8 bases. The CDR3 length is 13 residues. Trimming removed 6 bases from V and 3 bases from J; junction bases left unmatched: 1. The germline V gene encodes CDR1 SGHTA and CDR2 FQGTGA. The CDR3 region is CASRQGGYNEQFF. CDR3 nucleotide sequence: TGTGCCAGCAGACAGGGGGGCTACAATGAGCAGTTCTTC.

This sequence joins TRBV9 and TRBJ1-1; D unresolved. Trimming stripped 0 bases from V and 3 bases from J, with 9 bases between. The V gene's germline CDR1 is SGDLS and CDR2 YYNGEE. The CDR3 consists of 14 residues. CDR3 bases: TGTGCCAGCAGCGTAGCTCTAGGCGACACTGAAGCTTTCTTT. Translating gives CASSVALGDTEAFF.

The chain is built from TRBV5-1 and TRBJ1-1; the D gene is possibly TRBD1 (5 bases). The CDR3 contains 15 residues. Germline loops: CDR1 SGHRS, CDR2 YFSETQ. Trimming left V 4 bases short and J 0 bases short, with 13 bases between. The CDR3 sequence: CASSARQLMNTEAFF. For the CDR3, the DNA is TGCGCCAGCAGCGCACGACAGCTCATGAACACTGAAGCTTTCTTT.

The V and J genes are TRBV6-6 and TRBJ2-5, with TRBD2 matching over 8 bases. V was clipped by 6 bases and J by 3 bases; unmatched bases: 12. Per germline, CDR1 MNHNY and CDR2 SVGAGI (reference sequence). The CDR3 has 16 residues. The CDR3 reads CASSASSLADKETQYF. In DNA, the CDR3 is TGTGCCAGCAGCGCCTCCTCACTAGCGGATAAAGAGACCCAGTACTTC.

The chain employs TRBV6-6 and TRBJ2-5; D not resolved. The CDR3 extends over 15 amino acids. The germline gives CDR1 MNHNY, CDR2 SVGAGI (reference sequence). The V and J ends lost 0 bases and 5 bases respectively, with 13 bases between them. The CDR3 DNA is TGTGCCAGCAGTTACTCGGTCTCGCGGTGGGAGACCCAGTACTTC. Its protein product is CASSYSVSRWETQYF.